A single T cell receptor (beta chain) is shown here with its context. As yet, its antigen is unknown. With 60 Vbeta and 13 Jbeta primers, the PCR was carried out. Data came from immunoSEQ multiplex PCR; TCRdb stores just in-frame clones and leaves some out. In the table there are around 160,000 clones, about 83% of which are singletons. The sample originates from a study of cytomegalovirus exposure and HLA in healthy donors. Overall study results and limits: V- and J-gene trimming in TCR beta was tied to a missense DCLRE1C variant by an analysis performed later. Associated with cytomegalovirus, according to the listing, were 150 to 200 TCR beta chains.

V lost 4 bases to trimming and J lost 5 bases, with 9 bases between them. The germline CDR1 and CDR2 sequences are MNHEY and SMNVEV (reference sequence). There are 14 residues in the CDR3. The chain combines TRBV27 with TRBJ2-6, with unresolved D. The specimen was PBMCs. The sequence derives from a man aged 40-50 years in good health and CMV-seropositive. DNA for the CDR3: TGTGCCAGCAGTTCTACCTCCTGGGCCAACGTCCTGACTTTC. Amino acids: CASSSTSWANVLTF.